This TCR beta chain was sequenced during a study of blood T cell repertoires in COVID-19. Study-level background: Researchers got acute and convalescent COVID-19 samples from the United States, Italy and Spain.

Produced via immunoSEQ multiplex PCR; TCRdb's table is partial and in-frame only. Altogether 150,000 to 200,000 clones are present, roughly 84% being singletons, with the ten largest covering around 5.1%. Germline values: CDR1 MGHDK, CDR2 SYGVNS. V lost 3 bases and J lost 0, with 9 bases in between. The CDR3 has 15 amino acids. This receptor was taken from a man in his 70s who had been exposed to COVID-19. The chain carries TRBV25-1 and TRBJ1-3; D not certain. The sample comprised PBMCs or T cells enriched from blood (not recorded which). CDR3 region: CASSDLTASGNTIYF. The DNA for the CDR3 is TGTGCCAGCAGTGATCTCACAGCCTCTGGAAACACCATATATTTT.